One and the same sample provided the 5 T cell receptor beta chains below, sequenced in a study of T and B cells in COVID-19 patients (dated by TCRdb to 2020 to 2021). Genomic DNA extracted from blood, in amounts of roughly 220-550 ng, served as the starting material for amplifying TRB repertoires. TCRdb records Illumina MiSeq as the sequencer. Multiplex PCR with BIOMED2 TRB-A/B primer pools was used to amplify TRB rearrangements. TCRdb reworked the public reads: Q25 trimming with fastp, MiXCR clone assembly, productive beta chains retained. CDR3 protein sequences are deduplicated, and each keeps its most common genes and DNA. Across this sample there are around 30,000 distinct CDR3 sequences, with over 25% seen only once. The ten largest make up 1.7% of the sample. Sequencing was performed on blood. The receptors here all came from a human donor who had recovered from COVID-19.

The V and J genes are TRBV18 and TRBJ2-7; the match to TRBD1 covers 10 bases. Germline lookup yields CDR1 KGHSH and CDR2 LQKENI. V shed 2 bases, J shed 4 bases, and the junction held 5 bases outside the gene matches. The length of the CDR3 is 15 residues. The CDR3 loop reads CASSPRTGGRYEQYF. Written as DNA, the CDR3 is TGTGCCAGCTCACCAAGGACAGGGGGTAGATACGAGCAGTACTTC.

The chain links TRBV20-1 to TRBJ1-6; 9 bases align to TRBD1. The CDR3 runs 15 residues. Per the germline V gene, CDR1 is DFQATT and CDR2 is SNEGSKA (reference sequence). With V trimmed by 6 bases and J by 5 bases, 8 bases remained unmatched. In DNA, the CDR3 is TGCAGTGCCCAACCACAGGGGGCACATAATTCACCCCTCCACTTT. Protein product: CSAQPQGAHNSPLHF.

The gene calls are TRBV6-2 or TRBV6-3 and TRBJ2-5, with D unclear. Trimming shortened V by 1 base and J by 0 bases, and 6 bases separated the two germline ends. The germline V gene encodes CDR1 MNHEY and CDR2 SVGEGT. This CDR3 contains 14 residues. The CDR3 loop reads CASSYWRYQETQYF. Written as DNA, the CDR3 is TGTGCCAGCAGTTACTGGCGGTACCAAGAGACCCAGTACTTC.

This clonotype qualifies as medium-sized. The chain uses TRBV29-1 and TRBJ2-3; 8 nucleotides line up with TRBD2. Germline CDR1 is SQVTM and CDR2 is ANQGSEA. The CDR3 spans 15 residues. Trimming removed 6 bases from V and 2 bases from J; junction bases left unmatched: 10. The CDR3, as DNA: TGCAGCGTCTCGCCCGGGACTAGTGCCACAGATACGCAGTATTTT. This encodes CSVSPGTSATDTQYF.

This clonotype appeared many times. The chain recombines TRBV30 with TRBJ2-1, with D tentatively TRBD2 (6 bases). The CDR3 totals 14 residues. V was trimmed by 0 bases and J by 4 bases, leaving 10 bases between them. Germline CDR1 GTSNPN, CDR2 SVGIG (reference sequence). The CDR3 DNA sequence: TGTGCCTGGAGTGTGGGCGGGGAATACAATGAGCAGTTCTTC. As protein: CAWSVGGEYNEQFF.